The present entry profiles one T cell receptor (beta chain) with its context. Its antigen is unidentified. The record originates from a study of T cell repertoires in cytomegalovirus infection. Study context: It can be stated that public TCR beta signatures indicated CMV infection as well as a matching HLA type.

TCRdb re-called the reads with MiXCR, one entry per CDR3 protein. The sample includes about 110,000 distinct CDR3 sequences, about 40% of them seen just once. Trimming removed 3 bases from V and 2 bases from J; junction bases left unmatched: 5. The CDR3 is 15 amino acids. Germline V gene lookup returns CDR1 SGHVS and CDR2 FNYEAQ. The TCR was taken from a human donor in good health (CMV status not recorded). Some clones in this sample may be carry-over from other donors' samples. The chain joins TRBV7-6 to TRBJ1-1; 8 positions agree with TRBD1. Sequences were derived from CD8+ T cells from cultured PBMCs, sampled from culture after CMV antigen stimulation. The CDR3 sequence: CASSFPTGGNTEAFF. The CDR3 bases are TGTGCCAGCAGCTTCCCCACAGGGGGAAACACTGAAGCTTTCTTT. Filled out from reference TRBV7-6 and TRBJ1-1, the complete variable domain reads GAGVSQSPRYKVTKRGQDVALRCDPISGHVSLYWYRQALGQGPEFLTYFNYEAQQDKSGLPNDRFSAERPEGSISTLTIQRTEQRDSAMYRCASSFPTGGNTEAFFGQGTRLTVV.